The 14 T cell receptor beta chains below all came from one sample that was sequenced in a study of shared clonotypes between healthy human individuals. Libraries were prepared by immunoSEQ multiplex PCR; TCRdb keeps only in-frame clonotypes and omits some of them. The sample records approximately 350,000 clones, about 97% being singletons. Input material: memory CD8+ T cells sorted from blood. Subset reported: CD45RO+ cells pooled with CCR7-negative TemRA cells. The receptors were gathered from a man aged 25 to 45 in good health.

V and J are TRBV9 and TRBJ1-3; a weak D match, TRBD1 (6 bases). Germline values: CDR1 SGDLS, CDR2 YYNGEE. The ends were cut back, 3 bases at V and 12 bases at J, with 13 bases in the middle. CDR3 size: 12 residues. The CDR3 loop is CASSGDRKSIYF. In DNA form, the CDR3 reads TGTGCCAGCAGCGGAGACAGGAAAAGCATATATTTT.

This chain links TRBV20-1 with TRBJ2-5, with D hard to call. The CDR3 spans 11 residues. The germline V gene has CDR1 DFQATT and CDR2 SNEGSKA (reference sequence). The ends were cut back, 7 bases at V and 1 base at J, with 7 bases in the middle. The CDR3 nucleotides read TGCAGTGTTCCGGTCCAAGAGACCCAGTACTTC. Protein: CSVPVQETQYF.

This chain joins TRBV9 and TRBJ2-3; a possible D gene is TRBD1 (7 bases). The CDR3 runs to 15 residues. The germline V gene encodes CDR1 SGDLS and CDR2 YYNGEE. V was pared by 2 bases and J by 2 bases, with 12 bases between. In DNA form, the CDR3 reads TGTGCCAGCAGCGTCGGAGGGACAGTCACAGATACGCAGTATTTT. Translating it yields CASSVGGTVTDTQYF.

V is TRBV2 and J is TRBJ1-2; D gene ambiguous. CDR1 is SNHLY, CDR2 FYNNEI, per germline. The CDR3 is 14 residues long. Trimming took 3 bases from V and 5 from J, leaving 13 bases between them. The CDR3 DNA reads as TGTGCCAGCAGTGAGGCAGCTCTTGGGTATGGCTACACCTTC. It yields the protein CASSEAALGYGYTF.

The CDR3 DNA follows: TGTGCCAGCAGTGACAGGGGGCATCAGCCCCAGCATTTT. Protein sequence: CASSDRGHQPQHF. J is TRBJ1-5 and V is TRBV6-4, with 7 bases identical to TRBD1. CDR3 length: 13 amino acids. V lost 2 bases, J lost 5 bases, and 0 bases stayed unmatched. Germline V gene lookup returns CDR1 MRHNA and CDR2 SNTAGT.

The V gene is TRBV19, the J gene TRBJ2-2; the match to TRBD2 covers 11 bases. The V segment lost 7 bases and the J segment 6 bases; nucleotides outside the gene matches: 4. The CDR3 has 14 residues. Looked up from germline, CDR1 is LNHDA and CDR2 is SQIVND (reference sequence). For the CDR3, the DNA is TGTGCCAGTACCATAGCGGGAGGGCCCGGGGAGCTGTTTTTT. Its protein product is CASTIAGGPGELFF.

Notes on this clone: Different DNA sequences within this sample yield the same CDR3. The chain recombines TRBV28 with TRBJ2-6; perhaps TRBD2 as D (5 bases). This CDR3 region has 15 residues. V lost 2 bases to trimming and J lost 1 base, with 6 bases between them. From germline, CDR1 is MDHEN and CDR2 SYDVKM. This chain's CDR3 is CASSLGGSGANVLTF. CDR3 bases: TGTGCCAGCAGTTTAGGAGGATCTGGGGCCAACGTCCTGACTTTC.

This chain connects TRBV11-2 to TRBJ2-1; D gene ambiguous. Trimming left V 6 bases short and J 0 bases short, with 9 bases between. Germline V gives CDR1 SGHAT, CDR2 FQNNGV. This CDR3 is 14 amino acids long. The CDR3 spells CASSTGSSYNEQFF. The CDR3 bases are TGTGCCAGCAGTACCGGAAGCTCCTACAATGAGCAGTTCTTC. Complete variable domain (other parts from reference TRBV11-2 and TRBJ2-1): EAGVAQSPRYKIIEKRQSVAFWCNPISGHATLYWYQQILGQGPKLLIQFQNNGVVDDSQLPKDRFSAERLKGVDSTLKIQPAKLEDSAVYLCASSTGSSYNEQFFGPGTRLTVL.

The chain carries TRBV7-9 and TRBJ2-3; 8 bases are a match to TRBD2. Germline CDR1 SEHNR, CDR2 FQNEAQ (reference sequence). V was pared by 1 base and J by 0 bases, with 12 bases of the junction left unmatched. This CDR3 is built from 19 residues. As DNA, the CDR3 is TGTGCCAGCAGCTTAGTTACCGGGAGGGCCGTCGCTAGCACAGATACGCAGTATTTT. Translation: CASSLVTGRAVASTDTQYF.

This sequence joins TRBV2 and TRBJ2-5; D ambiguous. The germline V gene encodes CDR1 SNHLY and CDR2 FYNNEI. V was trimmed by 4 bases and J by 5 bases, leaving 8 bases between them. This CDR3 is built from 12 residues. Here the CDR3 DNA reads TGTGCCAGCAGTGTCCGCAGGGAGACCCAGTACTTC. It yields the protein CASSVRRETQYF.

CDR3 DNA: TGTGCCTGGAGTATACTACAGGCCTACACTGAAGCTTTCTTT. This translates into CAWSILQAYTEAFF. V and J are TRBV30 and TRBJ1-1; TRBD1 might be the D (5 bases). V was pared by 2 bases and J by 3 bases, with 13 bases between. From germline, CDR1 is GTSNPN and CDR2 SVGIG (reference sequence). The CDR3 has 14 residues. The variable domain in full, completed from reference TRBV30 and TRBJ1-1, reads SQTIHQWPATLVQPVGSPLSLECTVEGTSNPNLYWYRQAAGRGLQLLFYSVGIGQISSEVPQNLSASRPQDRQFILSSKKLLLSDSGFYLCAWSILQAYTEAFFGQGTRLTVV.

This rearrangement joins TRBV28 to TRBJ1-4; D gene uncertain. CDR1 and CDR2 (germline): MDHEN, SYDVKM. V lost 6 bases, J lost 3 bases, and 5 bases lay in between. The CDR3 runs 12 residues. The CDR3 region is CASRAANEKLFF. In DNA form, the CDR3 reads TGTGCCAGCAGGGCAGCTAATGAAAAACTGTTTTTT.

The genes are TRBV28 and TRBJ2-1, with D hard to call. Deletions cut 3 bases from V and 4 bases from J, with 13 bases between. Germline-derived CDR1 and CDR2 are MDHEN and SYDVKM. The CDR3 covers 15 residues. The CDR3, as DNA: TGTGCCAGCAGTTTTGCTCACAATAGGTACAATGAGCAGTTCTTC. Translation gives CASSFAHNRYNEQFF.

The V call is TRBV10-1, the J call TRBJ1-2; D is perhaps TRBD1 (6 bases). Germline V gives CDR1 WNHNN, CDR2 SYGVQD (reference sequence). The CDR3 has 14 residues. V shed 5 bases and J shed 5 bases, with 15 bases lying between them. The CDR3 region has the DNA TGCGCCAGCAGTCCCGGCCTGGGGGCGTATGGCTACACCTTC. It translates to CASSPGLGAYGYTF.